This T cell receptor beta chain was identified in a study of T-cell reconstitution after alpha-beta-depleted transplantation in children. A library of TCRbeta sequences, prepared with unique molecular identifiers, was generated. TCRdb re-called the PCR reads with MiXCR, one entry per CDR3 protein. The table includes 540,000 or so distinct CDR3 sequences, 20% to 25% detected once. Trimming removed 3 bases from V and 4 bases from J; junction bases left unmatched: 8. The CDR3 is made up of 15 amino acids. The TCR comes from a boy younger than two who had a stem cell transplant for acute myeloid leukemia, so the T cells may come from the graft donor. This specimen consisted of PBMCs, mostly from graft donor cells, obtained 360 days after TCRalphabeta/CD19-depleted stem cell transplant. The chain joins TRBV12-3 or TRBV12-4 to TRBJ2-5; 7 bases align to TRBD2. CDR3 bases: TGTGCCAGCAGTTTTCACGGGGAGGGCATAGAGACCCAGTACTTC. This gives the protein CASSFHGEGIETQYF.